The sequence of this T cell receptor (beta chain) was determined in a study of PD-1 blockade in classical Hodgkin lymphoma. Trimming cost V 10 bases and J 2 bases, with 11 bases left between them. The CDR3 runs 12 residues. Germline V lookup: CDR1 MNHEY, CDR2 SVGAGI. Relapse after autologous stem cell transplantation occurred in every patient, and brentuximab vedotin exposure varied. Sequencing was performed with immunoSEQ multiplex PCR; in TCRdb, only in-frame clones are kept and a portion is missing. The sample holds around 99,000 clones; roughly 80% are singletons and the top ten take less than 20%.

The V gene is TRBV6-5, the J gene TRBJ1-2; weak D call: TRBD1 (5 bases). Sequences were derived from peripheral blood mononuclear cells (PBMCs), sampled before the second cycle of nivolumab. The receptor comes from a human donor with classical Hodgkin lymphoma. CDR3 sequence reads: CATLRGNYGYTF. The CDR3 DNA sequence: TGTGCCACCCTTCGGGGGAACTATGGCTACACCTTC.